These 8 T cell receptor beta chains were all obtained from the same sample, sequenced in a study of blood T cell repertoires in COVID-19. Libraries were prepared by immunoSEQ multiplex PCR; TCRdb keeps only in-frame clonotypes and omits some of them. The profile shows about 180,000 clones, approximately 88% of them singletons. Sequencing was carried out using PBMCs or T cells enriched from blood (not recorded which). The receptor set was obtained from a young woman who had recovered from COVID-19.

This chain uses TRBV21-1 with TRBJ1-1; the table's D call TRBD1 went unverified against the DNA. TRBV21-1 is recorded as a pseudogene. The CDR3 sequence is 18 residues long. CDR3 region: CASSKARDRGLLNTEAFF. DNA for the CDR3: TGTGCCAGCAGCAAAGCCCGGGACAGGGGGCTCCTTAACACTGAAGCTTTCTTT.

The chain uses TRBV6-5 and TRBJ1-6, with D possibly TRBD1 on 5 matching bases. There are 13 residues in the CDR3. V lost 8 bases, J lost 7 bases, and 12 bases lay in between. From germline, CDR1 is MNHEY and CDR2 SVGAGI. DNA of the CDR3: TGTGCCAGCGCAGCAAGGGGCAATTCACCCCTCCACTTT. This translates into CASAARGNSPLHF.

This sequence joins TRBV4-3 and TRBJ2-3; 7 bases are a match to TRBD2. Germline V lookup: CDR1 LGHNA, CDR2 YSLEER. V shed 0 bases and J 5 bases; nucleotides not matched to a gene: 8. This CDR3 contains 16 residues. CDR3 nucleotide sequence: TGCGCCAGCAGCCAAGAACTAGCGCCCGGGGGAGATACGCAGTATTTT. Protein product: CASSQELAPGGDTQYF.

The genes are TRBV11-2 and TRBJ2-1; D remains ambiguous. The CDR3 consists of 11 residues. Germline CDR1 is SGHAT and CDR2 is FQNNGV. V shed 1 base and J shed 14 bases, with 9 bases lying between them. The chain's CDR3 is CASSLGLVEFF. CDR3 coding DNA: TGTGCCAGCAGCTTAGGGCTAGTGGAGTTCTTC.

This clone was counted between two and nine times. In DNA form, the CDR3 reads TGTGCCAGCAGCCTTTTAGCGGGGGCCGCCTACGAGCAGTACTTC. Translation gives CASSLLAGAAYEQYF. This rearrangement joins TRBV7-2 to TRBJ2-7; the match to TRBD2 covers 9 bases. Germline CDR1 reads SGHTA; CDR2 reads FQGNSA. Losses at the gene ends were 5 bases for V and 2 bases for J; bases not matched to a gene: 7. This CDR3 is 15 amino acids long.

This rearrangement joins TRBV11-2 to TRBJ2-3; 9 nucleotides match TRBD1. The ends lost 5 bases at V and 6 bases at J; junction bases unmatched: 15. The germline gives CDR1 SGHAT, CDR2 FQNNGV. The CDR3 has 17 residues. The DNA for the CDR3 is TGTGCCAGCAGCGAAGGTATCACAGGGGGCCGATCCGATACGCAGTATTTT. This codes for CASSEGITGGRSDTQYF.

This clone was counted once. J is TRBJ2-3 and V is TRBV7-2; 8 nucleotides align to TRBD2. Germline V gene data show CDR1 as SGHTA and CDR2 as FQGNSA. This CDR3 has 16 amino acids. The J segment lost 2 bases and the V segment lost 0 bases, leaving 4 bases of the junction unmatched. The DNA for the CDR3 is TGTGCCAGCAGCTTAGCTAGCGGGATCTACACAGATACGCAGTATTTT. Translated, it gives CASSLASGIYTDTQYF.

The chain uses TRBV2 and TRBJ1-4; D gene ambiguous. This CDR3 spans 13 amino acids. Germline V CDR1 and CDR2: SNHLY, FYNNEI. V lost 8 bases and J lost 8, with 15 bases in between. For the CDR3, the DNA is TGTGCCAGCTCCTTGGGGTGGGAGGAAAAACTGTTTTTT. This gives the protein CASSLGWEEKLFF.